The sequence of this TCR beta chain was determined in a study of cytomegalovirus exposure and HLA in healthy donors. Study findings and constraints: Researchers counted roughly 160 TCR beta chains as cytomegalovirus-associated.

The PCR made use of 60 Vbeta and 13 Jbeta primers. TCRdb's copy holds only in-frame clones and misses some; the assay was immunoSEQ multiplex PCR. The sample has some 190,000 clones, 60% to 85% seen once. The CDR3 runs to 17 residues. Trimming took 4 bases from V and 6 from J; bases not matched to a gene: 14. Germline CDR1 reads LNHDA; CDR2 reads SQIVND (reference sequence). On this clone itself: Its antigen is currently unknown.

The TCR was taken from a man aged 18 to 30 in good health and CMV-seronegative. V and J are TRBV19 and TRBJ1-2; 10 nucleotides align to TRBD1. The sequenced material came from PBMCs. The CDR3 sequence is CASSRGPDRGSSDGYTF. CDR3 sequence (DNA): TGTGCCAGTAGTAGGGGACCGGACAGGGGGAGTTCGGATGGCTACACCTTC.